This T cell receptor (beta chain) derives from a study of cytomegalovirus exposure and HLA in healthy donors. Findings and caveats of the study: Other equally common chains were less clonally expanded than HLA-associated TCR beta chains, a later analysis showed.

Primers: 60 Vbeta forward and 13 Jbeta reverse. Data came from immunoSEQ multiplex PCR; TCRdb stores just in-frame clones and leaves some out. The sample has 100,000 or so clones, roughly 80% seen once. Germline CDR1 reads SEHNR; CDR2 reads FQNEAQ (reference sequence). The length of the CDR3 is 14 residues. Trimming left V 3 bases short and J 7 bases short, with 15 bases between. Healthy bone marrow donors made up the donors. This clone showed up just once. Its antigen remains unidentified. This TCR was recovered from a young man in good health and CMV-seropositive. Sequenced sample: PBMCs. The chain combines TRBV7-9 with TRBJ1-1; D gene ambiguous. This chain's CDR3 is CASSFRQEVGEAFF. The CDR3 DNA is TGTGCCAGCAGCTTCAGGCAGGAAGTAGGTGAAGCTTTCTTT. Together with reference TRBV7-9 and TRBJ1-1, the CDR3 gives the full variable domain: DTGVSQNPRHKITKRGQNVTFRCDPISEHNRLYWYRQTLGQGPEFLTYFQNEAQLEKSRLLSDRFSAERPKGSFSTLEIQRTEQGDSAMYLCASSFRQEVGEAFFGQGTRLTVV.